Sequencing of this T cell receptor (beta chain) was carried out in a study of early T cells in non-severe SARS-CoV-2 infection listed by TCRdb under 2021. General notes on the study: Because TCR sequencing relied on bulk RNA taken from unsorted whole blood, pairing of alpha and beta chains was not possible. The investigation overall reported the following: VDJdb matching was skewed toward anti-spike CD8 responses and likely underestimated virus-specific expansions, missing private and CD4 specificities.

This clonotype was seen at least ten times. This receptor's antigen is unknown. Nothing much larger sits one base from this clone, and base qualities are not available. Library prep was done by 5' RACE. Sequencing was carried out with a NextSeq 500. In the TCR library protocol, unique molecular identifiers were attached to individual cDNA molecules to correct for PCR bias and sequencing error. TCR alpha and beta chains were both sequenced, and the abundances of alpha and beta sequences in each sample were closely correlated with each other. The original pipeline was this. Decombinator V4 was used to annotate TCR sequences for V gene, J gene and CDR3. Expanded TCRs were defined as changing significantly between any two time points under a Poisson model with p below 0.0001. Abundances of TCRs were expressed as counts per million after normalisation to the total number of TCRs sequenced in each sample. TRAV1-2 paired with TRAJ12, TRAJ20 or TRAJ33 defined MAIT TCRs, while TRAV10 paired with TRAJ18 defined iNKT TCRs. VDJdb, accessed on 1 November 2021, was searched for TCRs annotated for CMV, EBV and SARS-CoV-2, and TCRs annotated for more than one antigen were excluded. The public reads were quality trimmed at Q25 with fastp and then assembled into clones with MiXCR by TCRdb, keeping productive beta chains. Rows are combined by CDR3 protein, so each entry shows the most common genes and DNA. TCRdb, not the original authors, processed these V and J calls. Present in this sample are approximately 60,000 distinct CDR3 sequences, roughly 13% of which were seen just once. The top ten hold approximately 2.9% of the sample.

Set within a cohort of healthcare workers in London, UK, this nested case-control study involved weekly PCR testing of nasopharyngeal swabs along with blood sampling. Healthcare workers were recruited between 23 and 31 March 2020, during the week of the UK lockdown, and were followed weekly for up to roughly 15 weeks. According to the germline V gene, CDR1 reads MDHEN and CDR2 reads SYDVKM. Its CDR3 holds 16 amino acids, cysteine through phenylalanine. Only the CDR3 region is kept as DNA, spanning 48 bases read in frame from base 1. Trimming at the junction amounts to 4 bases on V and 5 bases on J, and the germline ends lie 17 bases apart.

The source of this sequence is an adult who was a healthcare worker with PCR-confirmed SARS-CoV-2 infection or an uninfected control (not recorded which). Sample: whole blood. The chain is made from TRBV28 and TRBJ1-4, with TRBD1 tentatively as D gene (6 bases match). CDR3 sequence: CASSSQGKHQNEKLFF. The DNA is TGTGCCAGCAGTTCTCAGGGGAAGCATCAGAATGAAAAACTGTTTTTT.